These 12 T cell receptor beta chains were sequenced from one sample in a study of CD8 T cells in Susac syndrome. Reverse transcription of about 0.45 to 1 ug RNA was carried out with random hexamers. One entry per CDR3 protein, called by TCRdb with MiXCR from the immunoSEQ multiplex PCR reads. The repertoire consists of 65,000 to 95,000 distinct CDR3 sequences, with 94% occurring once and the leading ten covering approximately 0.92%. Sequencing was done on a sample of CD8+ T cells from PBMCs. The origin of the receptors is a human donor with Susac syndrome.

The count of this clonotype is one. The rearrangement uses TRBV30 and TRBJ2-3; D perhaps matches TRBD2 (6 bases). CDR1 GTSNPN and CDR2 SVGIG come from the germline V gene (reference sequence). Trimming removed 3 bases from V and 4 bases from J, with 14 bases in between. The CDR3 spans 14 residues. The CDR3 bases are TGTGCCTGGAGCCGGGGGTCCCCGGCAGATACGCAGTATTTT. This gives the protein CAWSRGSPADTQYF.

The V gene is TRBV27, the J gene TRBJ1-2; no clear D gene. The V gene lost 4 bases and the J gene lost 8 bases, with 14 bases spanning the gap. This CDR3 region has 13 residues. CDR1 is MNHEY and CDR2 is SMNVEV in the germline V gene (reference sequence). DNA of the CDR3: TGTGCCAGCAGTTCTGTCAGCCTGGGGGGCTACACCTTC. Its protein is CASSSVSLGGYTF.

The V and J genes are TRBV5-1 and TRBJ2-7; D call uncertain. Trimming pared 5 bases from V and 2 bases from J, leaving 14 bases between. The CDR3 sequence is 14 residues long. The germline gives CDR1 SGHRS, CDR2 YFSETQ. This CDR3 is CASSPGDGTYEQYF. In DNA form, the CDR3 reads TGCGCCAGCAGTCCCGGAGACGGCACCTACGAGCAGTACTTC.

This chain joins TRBV30 and TRBJ2-2; no reliable D call. The CDR3 contains 13 residues. Trimming took 5 bases from V and 4 from J, leaving 11 bases between them. Germline loops: CDR1 GTSNPN, CDR2 SVGIG (reference sequence). The chain's CDR3 is CAWAIWATGELFF. CDR3 nucleotides: TGTGCCTGGGCCATTTGGGCCACCGGGGAGCTGTTTTTT.

V is TRBV27 and J is TRBJ2-2, with TRBD2 matching 7 bases. With 5 bases clipped from V and 6 bases from J, the junction kept 3 bases outside the gene matches. The germline CDR1 and CDR2 sequences are MNHEY and SMNVEV (reference sequence). The CDR3 runs 13 residues. This CDR3 reads CASSPGRPGELFF. The CDR3 DNA is TGTGCCAGCAGTCCCGGGAGGCCCGGGGAGCTGTTTTTT.

The V gene is TRBV4-1, the J gene TRBJ2-1; 15 bases fit TRBD2. The CDR3 is 16 residues long. The V and J ends lost 3 bases and 6 bases, in that order; junction bases with no gene match: 3. Per germline, CDR1 MGHRA and CDR2 YSYEKL. Written as DNA, the CDR3 is TGCGCCAGCAGCCAGATGGGACTAGCGGGGGGCAATGAGCAGTTCTTC. Its protein product is CASSQMGLAGGNEQFF.

The chain couples TRBV5-1 to TRBJ2-5, with 8 nucleotides matching TRBD2. Per the germline V gene, CDR1 is SGHRS and CDR2 is YFSETQ. This CDR3 has 14 residues. Trimming removed 3 bases from V and 4 bases from J; junction bases left unmatched: 5. The CDR3 reads CASSSRGGTETQYF. Written as DNA, the CDR3 is TGCGCCAGCAGCTCCCGGGGGGGTACAGAGACCCAGTACTTC.

The chain uses TRBV7-9 and TRBJ1-2; 9 nucleotides match TRBD1. Trimming cost V 5 bases and J 6 bases; bases outside gene matches: 7. From germline, CDR1 is SEHNR and CDR2 FQNEAQ (reference sequence). The CDR3 length is 14 residues. CDR3 coding DNA: TGTGCCAGCAGCCAAGGGACAGGGTGGAATGGCTACACCTTC. This translates into CASSQGTGWNGYTF.

This chain connects TRBV27 to TRBJ2-7; D is possibly TRBD1 or TRBD2 (5 bases each). V was pared by 8 bases and J by 0 bases, with 11 bases between. The CDR3 extends over 13 amino acids. The germline V gene encodes CDR1 MNHEY and CDR2 SMNVEV (reference sequence). This chain's CDR3 is CASGGADSYEQYF. In DNA form, the CDR3 reads TGTGCCAGCGGGGGAGCGGACTCCTACGAGCAGTACTTC.

This sequence joins TRBV7-8 and TRBJ2-7; D possibly corresponds to TRBD2 (6 bases). The germline V gene encodes CDR1 SGHVS and CDR2 FQNEAQ. The CDR3 sequence is 14 residues long. The V end lost 4 bases, the J end lost 5 bases, and 15 bases lay between the germline ends. CDR3 coding DNA: TGTGCCAGCAGCTCTCGCGGGGATCTCCACGAGCAGTACTTC. As protein: CASSSRGDLHEQYF.

J is TRBJ1-1 and V is TRBV29-1; D gene uncertain. The CDR3 is 14 residues long. CDR1 is SQVTM, CDR2 ANQGSEA, per germline. V was shortened by 0 bases and J by 4 bases, with 12 bases between the two germline ends. The CDR3 here is CSVEDIGFATEAFF. The CDR3 DNA follows: TGCAGCGTTGAAGATATAGGGTTCGCCACTGAAGCTTTCTTT.

The gene calls are TRBV3-1 and TRBJ2-3, with D tentatively TRBD1 (5 bases). Germline CDR1 LGHDT, CDR2 YNNKEL (reference sequence). V lost 3 bases and J 1 base, leaving 8 bases between the germline ends. The CDR3 consists of 14 residues. CDR3 bases: TGTGCCAGCAGCCAGGGCAGGGGCACAGATACGCAGTATTTT. It translates to CASSQGRGTDTQYF.